This T cell receptor beta chain was observed in a study of cytomegalovirus exposure and HLA in healthy donors. 60 Vbeta and 13 Jbeta primers were used in PCR. The protocol was immunoSEQ multiplex PCR, while the TCRdb copy is restricted to in-frame clones and leaves out a portion. The sample consists of 200,000 or so clones, about 90% of them appearing once. The sequenced sample consisted of PBMCs. This sequence originates from a girl under three years old in good health and CMV-seronegative.

CDR3 region: CASSLDQVAYEQYF. The CDR3 region has the DNA TGTGCCAGCAGCTTGGATCAGGTTGCCTACGAGCAGTACTTC. The chain is built from TRBV5-4 and TRBJ2-7, with D unresolved. CDR3 length: 14 residues. V shed 0 bases and J shed 2 bases, with 9 bases lying between them. CDR1 is SGHNT, CDR2 YYREEE, per germline (reference sequence).